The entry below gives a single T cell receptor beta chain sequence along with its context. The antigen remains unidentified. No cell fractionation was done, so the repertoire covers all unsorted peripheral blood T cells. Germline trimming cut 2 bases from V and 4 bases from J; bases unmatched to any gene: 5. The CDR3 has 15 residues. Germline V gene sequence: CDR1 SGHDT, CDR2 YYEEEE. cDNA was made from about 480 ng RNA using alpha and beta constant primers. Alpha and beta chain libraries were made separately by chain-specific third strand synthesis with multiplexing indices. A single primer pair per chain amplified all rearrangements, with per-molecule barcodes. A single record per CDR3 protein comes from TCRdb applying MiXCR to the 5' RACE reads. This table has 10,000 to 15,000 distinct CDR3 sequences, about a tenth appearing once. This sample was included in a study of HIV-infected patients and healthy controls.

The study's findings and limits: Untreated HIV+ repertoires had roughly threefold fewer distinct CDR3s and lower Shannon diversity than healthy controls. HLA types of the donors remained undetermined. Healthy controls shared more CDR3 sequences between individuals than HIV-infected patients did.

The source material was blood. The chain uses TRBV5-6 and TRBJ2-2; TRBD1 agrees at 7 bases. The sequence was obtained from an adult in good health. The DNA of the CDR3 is TGTGCCAGCAGCTTACAGGGGCAGCCCACCGGGGAGCTGTTTTTT. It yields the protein CASSLQGQPTGELFF.